This TCR beta chain was observed in a study of blood T cell repertoires in COVID-19. Germline CDR1 and CDR2: LGHDT and YNNKEL (reference sequence). CDR3 size: 13 residues. V was pared by 4 bases and J by 4 bases, with 10 bases between. Sequencing used immunoSEQ multiplex PCR; TCRdb keeps in-frame clones, though not all of them. The sample consists of 250,000 to 300,000 clones, around 85% of them appearing once. This clonotype was obtained from a man in his forties or fifties with active or convalescent COVID-19. The material sequenced was peripheral blood. This chain joins TRBV3-1 (or the pseudogene TRBV3-2) and TRBJ1-1; D is undetermined. CDR3 sequence reads: CASSRGAGTEAFF. The DNA for the CDR3 is TGTGCCAGCAGCCGAGGAGCGGGCACTGAAGCTTTCTTT.